This T cell receptor beta chain comes out of a study of long-term antiretroviral therapy in people with HIV. Version v3.0 of the immunoSEQ assay ran at survey level. Measured with immunoSEQ multiplex PCR; TCRdb has only the in-frame clones, and not every one. The sample includes over 30,000 clones, 97% of them seen just once. The clonotype originates from a man younger than 45 with HIV. The input for sequencing was unsorted PBMCs, taken 7.6 years after starting antiretroviral therapy.

The chain's CDR3 is CASSLVAGGGYEQYF. CDR3 nucleotides: TGTGCCAGCAGCTTAGTGGCAGGGGGCGGATACGAGCAGTACTTC. This chain joins TRBV7-9 and TRBJ2-7; 8 bases are shared with TRBD1. This CDR3 has 15 amino acids. V gave up 1 base and J gave up 4 bases; unmatched junction bases: 6. The germline CDR1 and CDR2 sequences are SEHNR and FQNEAQ (reference sequence).